This T cell receptor (beta chain) was recovered during a study of spatial heterogeneity in lung cancer. Looking at the study overall: Consistent detection of more beta-chain than alpha-chain sequences was observed.

Every TCR cDNA molecule carried a tag that served as a unique molecular identifier. TCRdb called the 5' RACE reads again in MiXCR, with one record for every CDR3 protein. The sample has 3,100 or so distinct CDR3 sequences, 5.5% to 7% seen once. This clonotype counts as medium-sized. Time point noted: sample taken at primary tumor resection. Extraction of whole RNA from tumor, nontumor lung or frozen PBMC preceded unsorted sequencing. This CDR3 region has 14 residues. Per the germline V gene, CDR1 is DFQATT and CDR2 is SNEGSKA (reference sequence). V was trimmed by 2 bases and J by 0 bases, leaving 5 bases between them.

The clonotype was recovered from a male donor with early-stage non-small cell lung cancer. The rearrangement links TRBV20-1 to TRBJ2-6, with D uncertain. The sequencing here drew on normal lung tissue next to the tumor, taken at surgery. Here the CDR3 reads CSARMGSGANVLTF. The CDR3 nucleotides read TGCAGTGCTAGAATGGGCTCTGGGGCCAACGTCCTGACTTTC.